This T cell receptor beta chain was identified in a study of cytomegalovirus exposure and HLA in healthy donors. This CDR3 spans 15 amino acids. The V gene's germline CDR1 is MNHEY and CDR2 SVGAGI. With V trimmed by 6 bases and J by 4 bases, 7 bases remained unmatched. PCR employed 60 Vbeta and 13 Jbeta primers. This table comes from immunoSEQ multiplex PCR, and its TCRdb copy is limited to in-frame clones, with some not included. The sample has approximately 110,000 clones. The sequenced sample consisted of PBMCs. This clonotype was obtained from a man aged 25-45 years in good health and CMV-seronegative. The rearrangement links TRBV6-5 to TRBJ2-3, with 10 bases aligning to TRBD2. CDR3 DNA: TGTGCCAGCAGCCCACTAGCGGGACTCCCAGATACGCAGTATTTT. It translates to CASSPLAGLPDTQYF.